The 7 T cell receptor beta chains given below trace back to one sample, sequenced in a study of blood T cell repertoires in COVID-19. Repertoires were generated with immunoSEQ multiplex PCR, while TCRdb's copy carries only in-frame clones and drops some. Of more than 150,000 clones listed, 80% are singletons. Specimen: PBMCs or T cells enriched from blood (not recorded which). These receptors all stem from a man aged 55 to 70 who had been exposed to COVID-19.

This rearrangement joins TRBV7-9 to TRBJ2-7; 13 nucleotides match TRBD2. CDR1 SEHNR and CDR2 FQNEAQ come from the germline V gene (reference sequence). CDR3 length equals 14 residues. Unmatched junction bases numbered 5, after V lost 5 bases and J lost 7 bases. The CDR3 DNA is TGTGCCAGCAGCCCGACGGGACTAGCGGGGGAGCAGTACTTC. This encodes CASSPTGLAGEQYF. Full variable domain (missing parts from reference TRBV7-9 and TRBJ2-7): DTGVSQNPRHKITKRGQNVTFRCDPISEHNRLYWYRQTLGQGPEFLTYFQNEAQLEKSRLLSDRFSAERPKGSFSTLEIQRTEQGDSAMYLCASSPTGLAGEQYFGPGTRLTVT.

The chain combines TRBV6-2 or TRBV6-3 with TRBJ2-7, with D perhaps matching TRBD1 (6 bases). From germline, CDR1 is MNHEY and CDR2 SVGEGT. V lost 5 bases, J lost 0 bases, and 17 bases lay in between. The length of the CDR3 is 16 residues. The CDR3 DNA reads as TGTGCCAGCAGTGGGTTTGGGGGCACCAGCTCCTACGAGCAGTACTTC. Its translation is CASSGFGGTSSYEQYF.

This clone was observed a handful of times. CDR3 bases: TGTGCCAGTAGTCCGTGGGACAGGGGTTGGTCTGGAAACACCATATATTTT. This gives the protein CASSPWDRGWSGNTIYF. This chain joins TRBV19 and TRBJ1-3; TRBD1 matches 10 bases. The trim removed 5 bases at V and 1 base at J, leaving 8 bases unmatched. This CDR3 has 17 amino acids. CDR1 LNHDA and CDR2 SQIVND come from the germline V gene (reference sequence).

This clone appeared a few times. The genes are TRBV9 and TRBJ1-6; D is ambiguous. This CDR3 comprises 15 residues. CDR1 and CDR2 (germline): SGDLS, YYNGEE. The V gene lost 4 bases and the J gene lost 8 bases, with 16 bases spanning the gap. DNA for the CDR3: TGTGCCAGCAGCCCACCGGGAGGGAGGGATTCACCCCTCCACTTT. As protein: CASSPPGGRDSPLHF. Filled out from reference TRBV9 and TRBJ1-6, the complete variable domain reads DSGVTQTPKHLITATGQRVTLRCSPRSGDLSVYWYQQSLDQGLQFLIQYYNGEERAKGNILERFSAQQFPDLHSELNLSSLELGDSALYFCASSPPGGRDSPLHFGNGTRLTVT.

This chain links TRBV21-1 with TRBJ1-5; the table names TRBD1, a call not compared with the DNA. TRBV21-1 is shown as a pseudogene. The CDR3 spans 18 residues. CDR3 DNA: TGTGCCAGCAGCAAACGTCAGGGGCCCCTTTTTACTAATCAGCCCCAGCATTTT. It encodes CASSKRQGPLFTNQPQHF.

In DNA form, the CDR3 reads TGTGCCACACGGGACTTCTCGCACATTCAGTACTTC. Amino acid sequence: CATRDFSHIQYF. The chain couples TRBV19 to TRBJ2-4, with D possibly TRBD2 on 6 matching bases. V lost 10 bases and J 8 bases, leaving 15 bases between the germline ends. From germline, CDR1 is LNHDA and CDR2 SQIVND (reference sequence). The CDR3 extends over 12 amino acids.

J is TRBJ1-1 and V is TRBV10-1; no reliable D call. Looked up from germline, CDR1 is WNHNN and CDR2 is SYGVQD (reference sequence). Trimming removed 4 bases from V and 1 base from J, with 4 bases in between. This CDR3 comprises 12 residues. The CDR3 loop reads CASSGQNTEAFF. The CDR3 nucleotides read TGCGCCAGCAGTGGTCAGAACACTGAAGCTTTCTTT.